This entry concerns a single T cell receptor beta chain. The data were produced by immunoSEQ multiplex PCR, yet TCRdb's version contains in-frame clones alone and is incomplete. The table lists 200,000 to 250,000 clones, 80% to 90% of them singletons, with nearly 9.5% in the top ten. The data derive from a study of blood T cell repertoires in COVID-19. Cohort assignment relied on participant-reported clinical history. Per the germline V gene, CDR1 is MNHEY and CDR2 is SVGAGI. The V gene lost 6 bases and the J gene lost 8 bases, with 19 bases spanning the gap. This CDR3 is 14 amino acids long. The sequenced sample was PBMCs or T cells enriched from blood (not recorded which). The receptor was isolated from a man aged 35 to 55 who had recovered from COVID-19. The V gene is TRBV6-5, the J gene TRBJ1-2, with D possibly being TRBD1 (5 bases). The CDR3 here is CASSQDQGNLGYTF. DNA of the CDR3: TGTGCCAGCAGCCAAGACCAGGGTAATTTGGGCTACACCTTC.